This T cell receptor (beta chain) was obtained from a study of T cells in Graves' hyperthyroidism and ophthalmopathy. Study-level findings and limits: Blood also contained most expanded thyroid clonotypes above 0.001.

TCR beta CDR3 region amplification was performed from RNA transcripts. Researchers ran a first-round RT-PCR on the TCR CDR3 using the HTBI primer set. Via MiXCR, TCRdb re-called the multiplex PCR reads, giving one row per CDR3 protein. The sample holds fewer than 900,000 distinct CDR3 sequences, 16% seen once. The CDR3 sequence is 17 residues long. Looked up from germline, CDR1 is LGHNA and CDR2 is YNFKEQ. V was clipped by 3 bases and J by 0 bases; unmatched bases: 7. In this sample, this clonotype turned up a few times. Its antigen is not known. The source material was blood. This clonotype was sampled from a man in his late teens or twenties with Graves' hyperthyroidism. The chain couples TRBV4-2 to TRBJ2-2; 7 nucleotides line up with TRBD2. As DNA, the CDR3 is TGTGCCAGCAGCCACCCGGGGGGAAGTGCGAACACCGGGGAGCTGTTTTTT. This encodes CASSHPGGSANTGELFF.